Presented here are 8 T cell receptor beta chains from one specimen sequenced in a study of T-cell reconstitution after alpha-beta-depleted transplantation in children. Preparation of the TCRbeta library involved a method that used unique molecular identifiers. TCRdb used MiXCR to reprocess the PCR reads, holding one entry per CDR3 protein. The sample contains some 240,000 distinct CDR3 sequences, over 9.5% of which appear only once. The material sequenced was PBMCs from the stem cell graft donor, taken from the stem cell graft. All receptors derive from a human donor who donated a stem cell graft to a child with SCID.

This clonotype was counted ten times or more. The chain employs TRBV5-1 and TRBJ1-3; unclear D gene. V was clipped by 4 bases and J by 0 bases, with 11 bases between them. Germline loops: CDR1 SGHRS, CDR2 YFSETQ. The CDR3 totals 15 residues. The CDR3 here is CASSPGDVSGNTIYF. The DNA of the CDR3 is TGCGCCAGCAGCCCAGGTGATGTCTCTGGAAACACCATATATTTT.

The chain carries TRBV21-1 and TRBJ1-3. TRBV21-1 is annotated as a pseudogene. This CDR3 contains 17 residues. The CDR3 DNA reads TGTGCCAGCAGCAAAGCGGGGGAAAAAGCATCTGGAAACACCATATATTTT. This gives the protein CASSKAGEKASGNTIYF.

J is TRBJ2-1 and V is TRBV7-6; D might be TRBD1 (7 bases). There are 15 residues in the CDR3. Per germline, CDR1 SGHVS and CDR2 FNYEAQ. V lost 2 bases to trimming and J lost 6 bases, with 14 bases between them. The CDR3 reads CASSLQQEGANEQFF. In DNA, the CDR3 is TGTGCCAGCAGCTTACAGCAGGAGGGGGCCAATGAGCAGTTCTTC.

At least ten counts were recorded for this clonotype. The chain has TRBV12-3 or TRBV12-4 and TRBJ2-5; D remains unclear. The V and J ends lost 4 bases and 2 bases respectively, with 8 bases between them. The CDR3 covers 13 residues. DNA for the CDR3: TGTGCCAGCAGTTGGGCCGCACAAGAGACCCAGTACTTC. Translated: CASSWAAQETQYF.

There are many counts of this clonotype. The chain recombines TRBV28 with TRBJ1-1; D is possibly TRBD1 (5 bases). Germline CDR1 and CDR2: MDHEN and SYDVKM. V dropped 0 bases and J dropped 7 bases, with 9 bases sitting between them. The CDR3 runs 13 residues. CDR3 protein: CASSLWARGEAFF. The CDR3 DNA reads TGTGCCAGCAGTTTATGGGCTAGGGGTGAAGCTTTCTTT. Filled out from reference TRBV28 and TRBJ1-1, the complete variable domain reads DVKVTQSSRYLVKRTGEKVFLECVQDMDHENMFWYRQDPGLGLRLIYFSYDVKMKEKGDIPEGYSVSREKKERFSLILESASTNQTSMYLCASSLWARGEAFFGQGTRLTVV.

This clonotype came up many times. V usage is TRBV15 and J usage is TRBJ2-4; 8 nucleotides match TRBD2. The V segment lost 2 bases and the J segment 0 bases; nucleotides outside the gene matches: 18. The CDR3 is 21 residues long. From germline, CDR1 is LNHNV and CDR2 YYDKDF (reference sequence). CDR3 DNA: TGTGCCACCAGCAGAAGAGAGAATAGGGCTAGCGGGTGGGGAGCCAAAAACATTCAGTACTTC. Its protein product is CATSRRENRASGWGAKNIQYF.

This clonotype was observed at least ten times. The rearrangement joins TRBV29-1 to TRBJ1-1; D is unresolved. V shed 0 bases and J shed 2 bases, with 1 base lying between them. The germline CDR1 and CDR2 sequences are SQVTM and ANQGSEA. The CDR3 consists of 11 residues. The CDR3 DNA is TGCAGCGTTGAAGACAACACTGAAGCTTTCTTT. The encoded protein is CSVEDNTEAFF. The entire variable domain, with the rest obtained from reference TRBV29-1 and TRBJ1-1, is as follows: SAVISQKPSRDICQRGTSLTIQCQVDSQVTMMFWYRQQPGQSLTLIATANQGSEATYESGFVIDKFPISRPNLTFSTLTVSNMSPEDSSIYLCSVEDNTEAFFGQGTRLTVV.

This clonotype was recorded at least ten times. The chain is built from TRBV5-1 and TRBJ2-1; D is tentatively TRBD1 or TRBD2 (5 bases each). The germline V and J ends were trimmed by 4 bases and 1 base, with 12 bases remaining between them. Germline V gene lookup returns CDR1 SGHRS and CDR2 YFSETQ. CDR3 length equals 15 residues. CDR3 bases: TGCGCCAGCAGCCGGACACGGACTTCCTACAATGAGCAGTTCTTC. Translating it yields CASSRTRTSYNEQFF.